This T cell receptor (beta chain) was profiled in a study of blood T cell repertoires in COVID-19. Whole-study context: Donors in the United States, Italy and Spain gave samples during acute or convalescent COVID-19. In each case, the material was cDNA or gDNA derived from T cells, B-cell-depleted T cells, or PBMCs.

Only a few counts were recorded for this clone. The authors' processing: Amplifying reference gene primers gave estimates of nucleated cell counts. Using immunoSEQ multiplex PCR, the repertoire was profiled, and TCRdb retains in-frame clones only, with some absent. Clone size and V and J calls were adopted from that table, with D and trimming inferred from the DNA. The repertoire consists of some 150,000 clones, with about 85% occurring once and the leading ten covering roughly 2.7%. This receptor was obtained from a human donor with acute or convalescent COVID-19. The donor label of this sample is uncertain. Sequencing used peripheral blood.

Here the CDR3 DNA reads TGCAGCGTTGATGCAGGTACTAATGAAAAACTGTTTTTT. It yields the protein CSVDAGTNEKLFF. The rearrangement uses TRBV29-1 and TRBJ1-4; the D is unclear. V was clipped by 3 bases and J by 2 bases, with 7 bases between them. The germline V gene encodes CDR1 SQVTM and CDR2 ANQGSEA. The CDR3 runs 13 residues.